A selection of T cell receptor beta chains follows, all from one sample in a study of human T cells and chemical hapten exposure. TCRdb reprocessed the RACE reads with MiXCR, giving one entry per CDR3 protein. The table has some 120,000 distinct CDR3 sequences, 9% to 13% seen once. The starting material was whole blood, obtained in connection with sensitization to the hapten diphenylcyclopropenone (DPC). The receptor source for this set is a woman aged 45-65 years with alopecia areata. Some clones in this sample may be carry-over from other donors' samples. The CDR3 runs from the conserved cysteine through the conserved F or W. D genes are given only for firm matches. Size is omitted from some rows. Given values are once, few, many or a class for expanded clones.

abundance: few
j_gene: TRBJ1-5
d_gene: .
v_gene: TRBV20-1
CDR3nt: TGCAGTGCTAGACAGGGGAATCAGCCCCAGCATTTT
CDR3aa: CSARQGNQPQHF

abundance: many
j_gene: TRBJ2-5
d_gene: TRBD2
v_gene: TRBV19
CDR3nt: TGTGCCAGTAGTCCCCGAGCTAGCGGCCAGGAGACCCAGTACTTC
CDR3aa: CASSPRASGQETQYF

abundance: .
j_gene: TRBJ1-2
d_gene: .
v_gene: TRBV20-1
CDR3nt: TGCAGTGCTAGTTTATCAGGGGCCGGGAACTATGGCTACACCTTC
CDR3aa: CSASLSGAGNYGYTF

abundance: many
j_gene: TRBJ1-3
d_gene: .
v_gene: TRBV5-1
CDR3nt: TGCGCCAGCAGCTTGATGGACGGCAACTCTGGAAACACCATATATTTT
CDR3aa: CASSLMDGNSGNTIYF

abundance: .
j_gene: TRBJ2-3
d_gene: TRBD2
v_gene: TRBV9
CDR3nt: TGTGCCAGCAGTGGGAGCGGGAGGTTCACAGATACGCAGTATTTT
CDR3aa: CASSGSGRFTDTQYF

abundance: few
j_gene: TRBJ2-1
d_gene: TRBD2
v_gene: TRBV3-1
CDR3nt: TGTGCCAGCAGCCTTCGAGGACTAGCGGGAAATGAGCAGTTCTTC
CDR3aa: CASSLRGLAGNEQFF

abundance: few
j_gene: TRBJ2-2
d_gene: .
v_gene: TRBV9
CDR3nt: TGTGCCAGCAGCGCTACCACGGCGGGGGAGCTGTTTTTT
CDR3aa: CASSATTAGELFF

abundance: many
j_gene: TRBJ1-1
d_gene: .
v_gene: TRBV18
CDR3nt: TGTGCCAGCTCACCCTTGGGAGCGAACACTGAAGCTTTCTTT
CDR3aa: CASSPLGANTEAFF

abundance: many
j_gene: TRBJ2-3
d_gene: TRBD2
v_gene: TRBV29-1
CDR3nt: TGCAGCGTCGCGGGACTAGCGGGGCTTTCGGATACGCAGTATTTT
CDR3aa: CSVAGLAGLSDTQYF

abundance: .
j_gene: TRBJ2-1
d_gene: .
v_gene: TRBV4-1
CDR3nt: TGCGCCAGCAGCCACGCAGGACAGTACAATGAGCAGTTCTTC
CDR3aa: CASSHAGQYNEQFF

abundance: .
j_gene: TRBJ2-7
d_gene: .
v_gene: TRBV7-9
CDR3nt: TGTGCCAGCAGCTTCCGGGACCCACTTAATTGGCAGTACTTC
CDR3aa: CASSFRDPLNWQYF

abundance: .
j_gene: TRBJ2-1
d_gene: TRBD2
v_gene: TRBV5-1
CDR3nt: TGCGCCAGCACCTTTACTAGCGGGGCCACCTACAATGAGCAGTTCTTC
CDR3aa: CASTFTSGATYNEQFF

abundance: many
j_gene: TRBJ2-3
d_gene: .
v_gene: TRBV7-2
CDR3nt: TGTGCCAGCAGCTTAATGCGGGGACCCAGCGCGGATACGCAGTATTTT
CDR3aa: CASSLMRGPSADTQYF

abundance: few
j_gene: TRBJ2-3
d_gene: TRBD1
v_gene: TRBV7-2
CDR3nt: TGTGCCAGCAGCGCGAGGACAGGCTCAGATACGCAGTATTTT
CDR3aa: CASSARTGSDTQYF

abundance: many
j_gene: TRBJ2-7
d_gene: .
v_gene: TRBV28
CDR3nt: TGTGCCAGCAGTAACCCAGACGCGGGCTACGAGCAGTACTTC
CDR3aa: CASSNPDAGYEQYF

abundance: many
j_gene: TRBJ1-6
d_gene: .
v_gene: TRBV7-8
CDR3nt: TGTGCCAGCAGCTTAATGGGGACTGCGGATTCACCCCTCCACTTT
CDR3aa: CASSLMGTADSPLHF

abundance: few
j_gene: TRBJ2-3
d_gene: TRBD1
v_gene: TRBV6-1
CDR3nt: TGTGCCAGCAGGAGGGAGAGGGGGCGTGGAACAGATACGCAGTATTTT
CDR3aa: CASRRERGRGTDTQYF

abundance: many
j_gene: TRBJ1-5
d_gene: TRBD1
v_gene: TRBV2
CDR3nt: TGTGCCAGCAGCGAGGACAGGGTATTGCAGCCCCAGCATTTT
CDR3aa: CASSEDRVLQPQHF

abundance: few
j_gene: TRBJ2-3
d_gene: .
v_gene: TRBV5-1
CDR3nt: TGCGCCAGCAGTATGGCCCTGAGCGGAGAGGGGCAGTATTTT
CDR3aa: CASSMALSGEGQYF

abundance: few
j_gene: TRBJ2-1
d_gene: TRBD2
v_gene: TRBV20-1
CDR3nt: TGCAGTGCCTTTCCAGCGGGAGGGCCTCACGATGAGCAGTTCTTC
CDR3aa: CSAFPAGGPHDEQFF

abundance: few
j_gene: TRBJ1-1
d_gene: .
v_gene: TRBV6-6
CDR3nt: TGTGCCAGCAGTTACTCTAAAGGGAACACTGAAGCTTTCTTT
CDR3aa: CASSYSKGNTEAFF

abundance: many
j_gene: TRBJ2-1
d_gene: TRBD1
v_gene: TRBV20-1
CDR3nt: TGCAGTGCTAGAGACGGGACAGGGAGGCACGAGCAGTTCTTC
CDR3aa: CSARDGTGRHEQFF

abundance: few
j_gene: TRBJ1-5
d_gene: .
v_gene: TRBV4-1
CDR3nt: TGCGCCAGCAGCCAAGTTCCCGGGCCCCATCAGCCCCAGCATTTT
CDR3aa: CASSQVPGPHQPQHF

abundance: .
j_gene: TRBJ1-6
d_gene: .
v_gene: TRBV28
CDR3nt: TGTGCCAGCAGTTCTCCCGCCTCAAATTCACCCCTCCACTTT
CDR3aa: CASSSPASNSPLHF

abundance: many
j_gene: TRBJ2-5
d_gene: TRBD1
v_gene: TRBV11-2
CDR3nt: TGTGCCAGCAGCTTAACGACAGGGTTGGAGACCCAGTACTTC
CDR3aa: CASSLTTGLETQYF

abundance: .
j_gene: TRBJ1-4
d_gene: .
v_gene: TRBV4-2
CDR3nt: TGTGCCAGCAGTCATGTAAATGAAAAACTGTTTTTT
CDR3aa: CASSHVNEKLFF

abundance: many
j_gene: TRBJ1-1
d_gene: .
v_gene: TRBV3-1
CDR3nt: TGTGCCAGCAGCCAGGGGGTTAACACTGAAGCTTTCTTT
CDR3aa: CASSQGVNTEAFF

abundance: many
j_gene: TRBJ1-4
d_gene: .
v_gene: TRBV7-6
CDR3nt: TGTGCCAGCACCGCGACAGGCTCAACTAATGAAAAACTGTTTTTT
CDR3aa: CASTATGSTNEKLFF